Described below is a single T cell receptor (beta chain) sequence and its context. The authors' processing: Researchers report that nucleated cell counts were estimated from reference gene primer amplification. Profiling relied on immunoSEQ multiplex PCR, and the TCRdb table lists in-frame clones only, not all of them. The V and J calls and the clone size are those of that table, but D and trimming were determined from the DNA. The sample has 170,000 or so clones, around 90% seen once. This record belongs to a study of blood T cell repertoires in COVID-19. Study summary: The United States, Italy and Spain provided the acute and convalescent COVID-19 samples. Sources were T cells, B-cell-depleted T cells, or PBMCs; the material itself was cDNA or gDNA.

The V segment lost 3 bases and the J segment 3 bases; nucleotides outside the gene matches: 6. Germline V gene sequence: CDR1 LNHDA, CDR2 SQIVND (reference sequence). This CDR3 spans 15 amino acids. Specimen: peripheral blood. The sequence came from a man aged 35-49 years with active or convalescent COVID-19. The chain uses TRBV19 and TRBJ1-1; 8 bases are shared with TRBD1. This CDR3 reads CASSIIHRGYTEAFF. CDR3 DNA: TGTGCCAGTAGTATCATCCACAGGGGGTACACTGAAGCTTTCTTT.